One sample yielded the 17 T cell receptor beta chains listed below, sequenced in a study of beta chain features in type 1 diabetes. Their cognate antigens are unknown. Points from the study as a whole: All four CD4+ subsets of Type 1 diabetes patients contained TCRB CDR3s that were moderately but significantly shorter.

All of the isolated RNA was reverse transcribed, so expressed TCRB transcripts were sequenced. Method: immunoSEQ multiplex PCR; TCRdb's copy keeps in-frame clones and lacks some. The sample has under 400,000 clones, over 9.5% seen once. Sequencing used naive CD4+ T cells from blood. Source of these receptors: a woman aged 18 to 35 with type 1 diabetes.

This clone came up a few times. The V call is TRBV7-6, the J call TRBJ2-7; no definite D call. Between the trimmed V and J ends, which lost 1 base and 2 bases, there was a span of 12 bases. The CDR3 loop spans 15 amino acids. Per germline, CDR1 SGHVS and CDR2 FNYEAQ. CDR3 protein: CASSLEPTLAYEQYF. The DNA of the CDR3 is TGTGCCAGCAGCTTAGAACCAACCCTAGCCTACGAGCAGTACTTC. The full variable domain, with the rest looked up from reference TRBV7-6 and TRBJ2-7, is GAGVSQSPRYKVTKRGQDVALRCDPISGHVSLYWYRQALGQGPEFLTYFNYEAQQDKSGLPNDRFSAERPEGSISTLTIQRTEQRDSAMYRCASSLEPTLAYEQYFGPGTRLTVT.

This chain uses TRBV4-1 with TRBJ2-7; the match to TRBD2 covers 8 bases. CDR3 length equals 15 residues. The ends lost 0 bases at V and 5 bases at J; junction bases unmatched: 6. Germline CDR1 is MGHRA and CDR2 is YSYEKL. The CDR3, as DNA: TGCGCCAGCAGCCAAGAGGTAGCGGGATTGCACGAGCAGTACTTC. Amino acid sequence: CASSQEVAGLHEQYF.

This clone was seen only a few times. V and J are TRBV5-1 and TRBJ1-1; D remains ambiguous. The CDR3 covers 14 residues. Germline assignment: CDR1 SGHRS and CDR2 YFSETQ. Trimming stripped 4 bases from V and 6 bases from J, with 16 bases between. This chain's CDR3 is CASSPTNLAAEAFF. CDR3 DNA sequence: TGCGCCAGCAGCCCGACGAACCTAGCCGCTGAAGCTTTCTTT.

The rearrangement uses TRBV7-2 and TRBJ1-5; D gene uncertain. Trimming cost V 1 base and J 6 bases, with 10 bases left between them. The V gene's germline CDR1 is SGHTA and CDR2 FQGNSA. This CDR3 has 14 amino acids. CDR3 DNA: TGTGCCAGCAGCTTAGTAGAGGGAGGTCAGCCCCAGCATTTT. Amino acids: CASSLVEGGQPQHF. Based on the CDR3 plus reference TRBV7-2 and TRBJ1-5, the full variable domain is GAGVSQSPSNKVTEKGKDVELRCDPISGHTALYWYRQSLGQGLEFLIYFQGNSAPDKSGLPSDRFSAERTGGSVSTLTIQRTQQEDSAVYLCASSLVEGGQPQHFGDGTRLSIL.

The V and J genes are TRBV5-1 and TRBJ1-2, with a possible D match to TRBD1 (5 bases). The CDR3 contains 14 residues. The V end was cut by 4 bases, the J end by 0 bases, with 10 bases between. The V gene's germline CDR1 is SGHRS and CDR2 YFSETQ. CDR3 DNA sequence: TGCGCCAGCAGCGCAGGGCCATCTAACTATGGCTACACCTTC. It codes for CASSAGPSNYGYTF.

This clone was detected only a few times. The chain is built from TRBV7-9 and TRBJ2-1; a weak D match, TRBD1 (6 bases). Deletions cut 3 bases from V and 10 bases from J, with 19 bases between. The CDR3 has 15 amino acids. CDR1 SEHNR and CDR2 FQNEAQ come from the germline V gene (reference sequence). The CDR3 DNA reads as TGTGCCAGCAGCTTTCAGGGGTCGCGAGCAGGGGAGCAGTTCTTC. It codes for CASSFQGSRAGEQFF.

This clone was seen a handful of times. The V and J genes are TRBV5-1 and TRBJ2-1; D not resolved. The CDR3 totals 15 residues. Per germline, CDR1 SGHRS and CDR2 YFSETQ. Deletions cut 2 bases from V and 0 bases from J, with 9 bases between. The CDR3 DNA is TGCGCCAGCAGCTTTAGTACGGGCTCCTACAATGAGCAGTTCTTC. Its protein is CASSFSTGSYNEQFF. The whole variable domain, remainder taken from reference TRBV5-1 and TRBJ2-1, is KAGVTQTPRYLIKTRGQQVTLSCSPISGHRSVSWYQQTPGQGLQFLFEYFSETQRNKGNFPGRFSGRQFSNSRSEMNVSTLELGDSALYLCASSFSTGSYNEQFFGPGTRLTVL.

V is TRBV2 and J is TRBJ2-7, with 8 bases aligning to TRBD1. CDR3 length equals 12 residues. Germline V lookup: CDR1 SNHLY, CDR2 FYNNEI. V lost 8 bases and J lost 7; bases outside the gene matches: 7. In nucleotides, the CDR3 is TGTGCCAGCGCAGGGGGCGCGGGTGAGCAGTACTTC. This codes for CASAGGAGEQYF.

The chain joins TRBV18 to TRBJ1-2; perhaps TRBD1 as D (6 bases). Trimming removed 3 bases from V and 0 bases from J, with 11 bases in between. The CDR3 is 15 amino acids. Per germline, CDR1 KGHSH and CDR2 LQKENI. This CDR3 is CASSPRQEANYGYTF. CDR3 in DNA: TGTGCCAGCTCACCCCGACAGGAAGCTAACTATGGCTACACCTTC.

The chain recombines TRBV5-4 with TRBJ2-6; 7 nucleotides agree with TRBD1. Trimming took 1 base from V and 3 from J; bases not matched to a gene: 4. From germline, CDR1 is SGHNT and CDR2 YYREEE (reference sequence). CDR3 length equals 16 residues. The CDR3 region has the DNA TGTGCCAGCAGCTTGCCAGGGGGTAATGGGGCCAACGTCCTGACTTTC. Protein product: CASSLPGGNGANVLTF.

This clone has only a few counts. Other DNA sequences in this specimen translate into the identical CDR3. V and J are TRBV9 and TRBJ1-1; no clear D. CDR1 is SGDLS and CDR2 is YYNGEE in the germline V gene. The CDR3 runs to 13 residues. Trimming took 0 bases from V and 1 from J, leaving 4 bases between them. CDR3 DNA: TGTGCCAGCAGCGTAGATAGGAACACTGAAGCTTTCTTT. The encoded protein is CASSVDRNTEAFF.

The sample holds a few counts of this clone. The chain uses TRBV14 and TRBJ2-7, with a weak D call TRBD1 (5 bases). The length of the CDR3 is 16 residues. V lost 4 bases and J 2 bases, leaving 18 bases between the germline ends. Germline values: CDR1 SGHDN, CDR2 FVKESK. CDR3: CASSLRTILGPYEQYF. DNA of the CDR3: TGTGCCAGCAGCCTTAGGACCATCCTGGGGCCCTACGAGCAGTACTTC.

This rearrangement joins TRBV4-3 to TRBJ2-3; TRBD1 matches 9 bases. Germline values: CDR1 LGHNA, CDR2 YSLEER. J lost 0 bases, V lost 3 bases, and 16 bases had no gene match. The CDR3 extends over 20 amino acids. The CDR3 protein is CASSQRTGDGGSPSTDTQYF. The CDR3 DNA sequence: TGCGCCAGCAGCCAGCGGACAGGGGACGGGGGAAGCCCTAGCACAGATACGCAGTATTTT.

This clone was observed a handful of times. The chain employs TRBV2 and TRBJ2-7; 7 bases match TRBD2. The V segment lost 4 bases and the J segment 1 base; nucleotides outside the gene matches: 16. Germline CDR1 SNHLY, CDR2 FYNNEI. The CDR3 runs 18 residues. As DNA, the CDR3 is TGTGCCAGCAGTGTTAGTCGCGTTAGGGGAGGGAGTTCCTACGAGCAGTACTTC. Protein product: CASSVSRVRGGSSYEQYF. The variable domain in full, with the rest retrieved from reference TRBV2 and TRBJ2-7, is EPEVTQTPSHQVTQMGQEVILRCVPISNHLYFYWYRQILGQKVEFLVSFYNNEISEKSEIFDDQFSVERPDGSNFTLKIRSTKLEDSAMYFCASSVSRVRGGSSYEQYFGPGTRLTVT.

The chain uses TRBV18 and TRBJ2-7; TRBD1 matches 7 bases. The V gene's germline CDR1 is KGHSH and CDR2 LQKENI. Trimming cost V 2 bases and J 3 bases; bases outside gene matches: 7. This CDR3 has 15 amino acids. CDR3 region: CASSPTQGSYYEQYF. CDR3 sequence (DNA): TGTGCCAGCTCACCAACACAGGGGAGTTACTACGAGCAGTACTTC. The entire variable domain, with the rest obtained from reference TRBV18 and TRBJ2-7, is as follows: NAGVMQNPRHLVRRRGQEARLRCSPMKGHSHVYWYRQLPEEGLKFMVYLQKENIIDESGMPKERFSAEFPKEGPSILRIQQVVRGDSAAYFCASSPTQGSYYEQYFGPGTRLTVT.

This clone occurred a few times. The chain combines TRBV11-2 with TRBJ2-1; 14 bases agree with TRBD2. The CDR3 is 15 residues long. CDR1 and CDR2 from the germline V gene are SGHAT and FQNNGV. J was trimmed by 8 bases and V by 2 bases; bases with no gene match: 2. The CDR3 is CASSLRLAGGDEQFF. CDR3 in DNA: TGTGCCAGCAGCTTAAGACTAGCGGGGGGGGATGAGCAGTTCTTC.

CDR3 sequence: CASSLVPLKETQYF. The DNA for the CDR3 is TGTGCCAGCAGCTTGGTACCCCTAAAAGAGACCCAGTACTTC. The chain employs TRBV5-4 and TRBJ2-5, with D hard to call. With 0 bases removed from V and 3 bases from J, the gap between germline ends came to 9 bases. CDR1 is SGHNT and CDR2 is YYREEE in the germline V gene (reference sequence). This CDR3 spans 14 amino acids. The complete variable domain, with remaining parts taken from reference TRBV5-4 and TRBJ2-5, reads ETGVTQSPTHLIKTRGQQVTLRCSSQSGHNTVSWYQQALGQGPQFIFQYYREEENGRGNFPPRFSGLQFPNYSSELNVNALELDDSALYLCASSLVPLKETQYFGPGTRLLVL.